Below are 25 T cell receptor beta chains sequenced from a single sample in a study of cytomegalovirus exposure and HLA in healthy donors. The PCR had 60 Vbeta and 13 Jbeta primers. Some clones are missing from TCRdb's copy, which holds only in-frame ones; the method was immunoSEQ multiplex PCR. The sample includes about 140,000 clones, roughly 60% of them seen just once. Sequenced sample: PBMCs. These TCRs come from a woman in her forties in good health and CMV-seronegative.

The chain carries TRBV7-2 and TRBJ2-7, with 8 bases identical to TRBD2. From germline, CDR1 is SGHTA and CDR2 FQGNSA. The CDR3 loop spans 16 amino acids. J was trimmed by 2 bases and V by 3 bases; bases with no gene match: 9. The CDR3 sequence is CASSFPGGWGTYEQYF. CDR3 bases: TGTGCCAGCAGCTTCCCGGGGGGGTGGGGCACCTACGAGCAGTACTTC.

The chain recombines TRBV7-3 with TRBJ2-5; 9 positions agree with TRBD2. Trimming at V came to 1 base and at J to 5 bases, leaving 8 bases not matched to a gene. The CDR3 has 16 amino acids. Per germline, CDR1 SGHTA and CDR2 FQGTGA. The CDR3 spells CASSLNGGGASETQYF. CDR3 bases: TGTGCCAGCAGCTTAAACGGCGGGGGGGCATCGGAGACCCAGTACTTC.

The CDR3: CASSPGGGFYGYTF. CDR3 DNA sequence: TGTGCCAGCAGTCCAGGGGGCGGGTTCTATGGCTACACCTTC. The chain is built from TRBV27 and TRBJ1-2; 8 bases are shared with TRBD1. Per germline, CDR1 MNHEY and CDR2 SMNVEV (reference sequence). With 5 bases clipped from V and 4 bases from J, the junction kept 6 bases outside the gene matches. The CDR3 has 14 amino acids.

Here the CDR3 DNA reads TGTGCCAGCTCTTATACCCCAGCGGAGCAGTACTTC. It codes for CASSYTPAEQYF. The rearrangement joins TRBV11-2 to TRBJ2-7; D remains unclear. The CDR3 is 12 amino acids. Per the germline V gene, CDR1 is SGHAT and CDR2 is FQNNGV. Trimming removed 8 bases at V and 7 bases at J, with 15 bases between. Full variable domain (remainder filled in from reference TRBV11-2 and TRBJ2-7): EAGVAQSPRYKIIEKRQSVAFWCNPISGHATLYWYQQILGQGPKLLIQFQNNGVVDDSQLPKDRFSAERLKGVDSTLKIQPAKLEDSAVYLCASSYTPAEQYFGPGTRLTVT.

V usage is TRBV25-1 and J usage is TRBJ1-3; 8 bases map to TRBD1. The trim removed 6 bases at V and 1 base at J, leaving 11 bases unmatched. Germline assignment: CDR1 MGHDK and CDR2 SYGVNS. The CDR3 consists of 17 residues. This CDR3 reads CASSPTQGAVSGNTIYF. CDR3 DNA sequence: TGTGCCAGCAGCCCCACCCAGGGGGCAGTTTCTGGAAACACCATATATTTT.

The V call is TRBV14, the J call TRBJ2-7; D is perhaps TRBD1 (5 bases). The CDR3 contains 15 residues. Trimming shortened V by 1 base and J by 1 base, and 11 bases separated the two germline ends. Germline-derived CDR1 and CDR2 are SGHDN and FVKESK. CDR3 in amino acids: CASSQGQGPSYEQYF. In nucleotides, the CDR3 is TGTGCCAGCAGCCAAGGGCAGGGCCCATCCTACGAGCAGTACTTC.

The CDR3: CASSLEAGKGYGYTF. The CDR3 DNA reads as TGCGCCAGCAGCTTGGAGGCAGGGAAGGGCTATGGCTACACCTTC. J is TRBJ1-2 and V is TRBV5-1, with a weak D call TRBD1 (5 bases). Trimming pared 0 bases from V and 4 bases from J, leaving 13 bases between. Germline CDR1 reads SGHRS; CDR2 reads YFSETQ. The CDR3 contains 15 residues. The full variable domain, with the rest looked up from reference TRBV5-1 and TRBJ1-2, is KAGVTQTPRYLIKTRGQQVTLSCSPISGHRSVSWYQQTPGQGLQFLFEYFSETQRNKGNFPGRFSGRQFSNSRSEMNVSTLELGDSALYLCASSLEAGKGYGYTFGSGTRLTVV.

This chain joins TRBV5-6 and TRBJ1-2; weak D call: TRBD1 (5 bases). Germline-derived CDR1 and CDR2 are SGHDT and YYEEEE. The CDR3 length is 14 residues. The V gene lost 3 bases and the J gene lost 2 bases, with 11 bases spanning the gap. Written as DNA, the CDR3 is TGTGCCAGCAGCTGGGGGGAGAGAAACTATGGCTACACCTTC. It encodes CASSWGERNYGYTF. The whole variable domain, filled in from reference TRBV5-6 and TRBJ1-2, reads DAGVTQSPTHLIKTRGQQVTLRCSPKSGHDTVSWYQQALGQGPQFIFQYYEEEERQRGNFPDRFSGHQFPNYSSELNVNALLLGDSALYLCASSWGERNYGYTFGSGTRLTVV.

The chain has TRBV18 and TRBJ2-2; TRBD1 matches at 10 bases. CDR3 length: 15 amino acids. J was trimmed by 4 bases and V by 3 bases; bases with no gene match: 2. Germline V gives CDR1 KGHSH, CDR2 LQKENI. Here the CDR3 reads CASSPGQGSTGELFF. The CDR3 nucleotides are TGTGCCAGCTCACCGGGACAGGGGTCCACCGGGGAGCTGTTTTTT.

The chain uses TRBV27 and TRBJ1-3, with D perhaps matching TRBD1 (5 bases). The germline V and J ends were trimmed by 6 bases and 0 bases, with 18 bases remaining between them. The germline gives CDR1 MNHEY, CDR2 SMNVEV (reference sequence). The CDR3 has 17 residues. This CDR3 is CASRPGWGDLSGNTIYF. The CDR3 region has the DNA TGTGCCAGCAGACCGGGGTGGGGGGACCTCTCTGGAAACACCATATATTTT.

V gene TRBV30 combines with J gene TRBJ1-2, with D tentatively TRBD1 (6 bases). V dropped 3 bases and J dropped 1 base, with 15 bases sitting between them. The CDR3 extends over 15 amino acids. Germline CDR1 is GTSNPN and CDR2 is SVGIG (reference sequence). CDR3 in amino acids: CAWRRKAGVNYGYTF. CDR3 coding DNA: TGTGCCTGGAGGAGAAAGGCAGGGGTTAACTATGGCTACACCTTC.

The chain combines TRBV9 with TRBJ1-2; 8 nucleotides match TRBD1. The CDR3 is 15 amino acids. Germline loops: CDR1 SGDLS, CDR2 YYNGEE. After removal of 1 base from V and 5 bases from J, the junction contained 7 bases not matched to a gene. The CDR3 coding sequence is TGTGCCAGCAGCGTACAAGGACAGGGCGCGTATGGCTACACCTTC. Translating it yields CASSVQGQGAYGYTF.

The chain combines TRBV11-2 with TRBJ2-5; 8 bases match TRBD1. CDR3 length equals 13 residues. CDR1 is SGHAT, CDR2 FQNNGV, per germline. The trim removed 3 bases at V and 4 bases at J, leaving 1 base unmatched. The CDR3 sequence is CASSLDRAETQYF. DNA of the CDR3: TGTGCCAGCAGCTTGGACAGGGCAGAGACCCAGTACTTC.

This chain links TRBV2 with TRBJ2-3; D perhaps matches TRBD2 (7 bases). V was cut by 8 bases and J by 2 bases, with 11 bases left in between. CDR1 SNHLY and CDR2 FYNNEI come from the germline V gene. The CDR3 sequence is 13 residues long. The CDR3 region is CASGRGATDTQYF. In DNA, the CDR3 is TGTGCCAGCGGTCGGGGGGCCACAGATACGCAGTATTTT.

This chain joins TRBV7-9 and TRBJ1-4, with D perhaps matching TRBD1 (6 bases). Germline V gives CDR1 SEHNR, CDR2 FQNEAQ (reference sequence). The CDR3 spans 15 residues. V lost 8 bases and J lost 8, with 21 bases in between. The CDR3 DNA reads TGTGCCAGCGACAATCTGGACAGAGACTACGAAAAACTGTTTTTT. This translates into CASDNLDRDYEKLFF. Full variable domain (remainder filled in from reference TRBV7-9 and TRBJ1-4): DTGVSQNPRHKITKRGQNVTFRCDPISEHNRLYWYRQTLGQGPEFLTYFQNEAQLEKSRLLSDRFSAERPKGSFSTLEIQRTEQGDSAMYLCASDNLDRDYEKLFFGSGTQLSVL.

V is TRBV6-4 and J is TRBJ1-5; 8 nucleotides line up with TRBD1. V shed 2 bases and J 0 bases; nucleotides not matched to a gene: 18. CDR1 and CDR2 from the germline V gene are MRHNA and SNTAGT. The CDR3 runs to 21 residues. CDR3 sequence reads: CASSDVAWDRTPHYSNQPQHF. The CDR3 nucleotides are TGTGCCAGCAGTGACGTCGCCTGGGACAGGACCCCGCATTATAGCAATCAGCCCCAGCATTTT.

V gene TRBV28 combines with J gene TRBJ1-5; D is ambiguous. Trimming shortened V by 3 bases and J by 9 bases, and 15 bases separated the two germline ends. The CDR3 covers 14 residues. Per germline, CDR1 MDHEN and CDR2 SYDVKM. The CDR3: CASSFQVLAWPQHF. The CDR3 nucleotides are TGTGCCAGCAGTTTCCAGGTCCTGGCCTGGCCCCAGCATTTT.

This clone turned up a few times. The chain employs TRBV19 and TRBJ1-2; D call uncertain. The CDR3 length is 13 residues. V lost 5 bases to trimming and J lost 4 bases, with 11 bases between them. CDR1 and CDR2 (germline): LNHDA, SQIVND (reference sequence). The CDR3 loop is CASSGDSGYGYTF. The DNA for the CDR3 is TGTGCCAGTAGTGGAGATTCGGGCTATGGCTACACCTTC. Full variable domain (outside the CDR3, taken from reference TRBV19 and TRBJ1-2): DGGITQSPKYLFRKEGQNVTLSCEQNLNHDAMYWYRQDPGQGLRLIYYSQIVNDFQKGDIAEGYSVSREKKESFPLTVTSAQKNPTAFYLCASSGDSGYGYTFGSGTRLTVV.

The chain uses TRBV9 and TRBJ1-1; 8 bases are a match to TRBD1. Germline V lookup: CDR1 SGDLS, CDR2 YYNGEE. Trimming at V came to 0 bases and at J to 1 base, leaving 23 bases not matched to a gene. The CDR3 contains 22 residues. The CDR3 nucleotides are TGTGCCAGCAGCGTAGAATGGTCATCTCTGCGGAGGGACAGGTCAGGGAACACTGAAGCTTTCTTT. Translating it yields CASSVEWSSLRRDRSGNTEAFF.

The rearrangement links TRBV2 to TRBJ1-1, with D possibly matching TRBD1 (5 bases). Trimming shortened V by 2 bases and J by 5 bases, and 12 bases separated the two germline ends. From germline, CDR1 is SNHLY and CDR2 FYNNEI. The CDR3 totals 14 residues. This chain's CDR3 is CASSEPPGRTEAFF. The CDR3 DNA is TGTGCCAGCAGTGAACCCCCAGGGCGAACTGAAGCTTTCTTT.

The chain combines TRBV7-9 with TRBJ1-1; D uncertain. Germline CDR1 SEHNR, CDR2 FQNEAQ (reference sequence). The germline V and J ends were trimmed by 1 base and 4 bases, with 13 bases remaining between them. This CDR3 is 15 amino acids long. DNA for the CDR3: TGTGCCAGCAGCTTAGGTTCGGGGAGGGTCACTGAAGCTTTCTTT. The encoded protein is CASSLGSGRVTEAFF.

The rearrangement uses TRBV28 and TRBJ1-2; 9 bases line up with TRBD1. Germline trimming cut 5 bases from V and 8 bases from J; bases unmatched to any gene: 15. The germline CDR1 and CDR2 sequences are MDHEN and SYDVKM. This CDR3 region has 16 residues. In DNA form, the CDR3 reads TGTGCCAGCAGTCCCCCGCGTATTACAGGGGGCGCGGGCTACACCTTC. Its protein is CASSPPRITGGAGYTF.

This clone was counted ten times or more. CDR3 bases: TGTGCCAGTAGGAGACAGGGGGCAGGGTCGAACACTGAAGCTTTCTTT. Translating gives CASRRQGAGSNTEAFF. This chain uses TRBV19 with TRBJ1-1; 10 bases map to TRBD1. V gave up 6 bases and J gave up 1 base; unmatched junction bases: 8. The germline gives CDR1 LNHDA, CDR2 SQIVND (reference sequence). The CDR3 has 16 amino acids.

CDR3: CASSSRTYEQYF. The CDR3 DNA sequence: TGTGCCAGCAGTTCCAGGACCTACGAGCAGTACTTC. This rearrangement joins TRBV28 to TRBJ2-7; the D is unclear. The V and J ends lost 4 bases and 2 bases respectively, with 6 bases between them. The CDR3 contains 12 residues. Germline CDR1 is MDHEN and CDR2 is SYDVKM.

The chain couples TRBV5-4 to TRBJ1-2, with D maybe TRBD1 (5 bases). Germline V gene data show CDR1 as SGHNT and CDR2 as YYREEE (reference sequence). With 4 bases removed from V and 5 bases from J, the gap between germline ends came to 12 bases. The CDR3 sequence is 13 residues long. The CDR3 DNA is TGTGCCAGCAGCCTGGACACAAGTTATGGCTACACCTTC. This translates into CASSLDTSYGYTF.